These T cell receptor beta chains were read from a single sample in a study of identical twins. TCRdb used MiXCR to reprocess the 5' RACE reads, holding one entry per CDR3 protein. Altogether roughly 490,000 distinct CDR3 sequences are present, 13% to 15% being singletons, with the ten largest covering approximately 0.9%. This same sample was also part of a study on yellow fever vaccine responses in identical twins.

Source material: CD4+ T cells sorted from blood. The origin of the receptors is a woman between 18 and 30 years old in good health. Each CDR3 is given with its conserved first and last residue. Fields, in order: CDR3 length, D gene, clone size, J gene, V gene, CDR3 DNA, CDR3 protein. A D gene is named only where the DNA matches it firmly. Not every row has a clone size; where given, it reads once, few, many or a size class.

len: 18; d_gene: TRBD2; abundance: few; j_gene: TRBJ2-6; v_gene: TRBV4-2; CDR3nt: TGTGCCAGCAGCCTACTAGCGGGGCGGGGCTCTGGGGCCAACGTCCTGACTTTC; CDR3aa: CASSLLAGRGSGANVLTF
len: 12; d_gene: NA; abundance: NA; j_gene: TRBJ2-7; v_gene: TRBV21-1; CDR3nt: TGTGCCAGCAGCAAATTTCGGTACGAGCAGTACTTC; CDR3aa: CASSKFRYEQYF
len: 14; d_gene: NA; abundance: NA; j_gene: TRBJ2-5; v_gene: TRBV5-1; CDR3nt: TGCGCCAGCAGCCCATCCACGTCCCGGGAGACCCAGTACTTC; CDR3aa: CASSPSTSRETQYF
len: 20; d_gene: TRBD1; abundance: few; j_gene: TRBJ2-6; v_gene: TRBV11-2; CDR3nt: TGTGCCAGCAATAAGTTGGGCCGGGACAGGGCCCCCTCTGGGGCCAACGTCCTGACTTTC; CDR3aa: CASNKLGRDRAPSGANVLTF
len: 12; d_gene: TRBD2; abundance: NA; j_gene: TRBJ2-7; v_gene: TRBV10-3; CDR3nt: TGTGCCATCGCTTCGACTAGCGCCGAGCAGTACTTC; CDR3aa: CAIASTSAEQYF
len: 12; d_gene: TRBD1; abundance: NA; j_gene: TRBJ2-1; v_gene: TRBV5-1; CDR3nt: TGCGCCAGCAGCCTGGAGGGACAGGGTCAGTTCTTC; CDR3aa: CASSLEGQGQFF
len: 13; d_gene: NA; abundance: many; j_gene: TRBJ2-3; v_gene: TRBV6-4; CDR3nt: TGTGCCAGCAGCGGGACACACACAGATACGCAGTATTTT; CDR3aa: CASSGTHTDTQYF
len: 12; d_gene: NA; abundance: NA; j_gene: TRBJ2-7; v_gene: TRBV12-3/TRBV12-4; CDR3nt: TGTGCCAGCAGCCCCGGGTCACTCGAGCAGTACTTC; CDR3aa: CASSPGSLEQYF
len: 13; d_gene: NA; abundance: few; j_gene: TRBJ1-2; v_gene: TRBV10-3; CDR3nt: TGTGCCATCACCAAGGACAGCAACTATGGCTACACCTTC; CDR3aa: CAITKDSNYGYTF
len: 14; d_gene: NA; abundance: NA; j_gene: TRBJ2-7; v_gene: TRBV5-1; CDR3nt: TGCGCCAGCAGCCTTGAGAAAAGCGGGTACGAGCAGTACTTC; CDR3aa: CASSLEKSGYEQYF
len: 13; d_gene: NA; abundance: many; j_gene: TRBJ2-4; v_gene: TRBV12-3/TRBV12-4; CDR3nt: TGTGCCAGCAGTTCCAACGGGGTCAACATTCAGTACTTC; CDR3aa: CASSSNGVNIQYF
len: 11; d_gene: NA; abundance: NA; j_gene: TRBJ2-1; v_gene: TRBV24-1; CDR3nt: TGTGCCACCGAAAGATACAATGAGCAGTTCTTC; CDR3aa: CATERYNEQFF
len: 14; d_gene: NA; abundance: few; j_gene: TRBJ2-7; v_gene: TRBV25-1; CDR3nt: TGTGCCAGCAGTATCGGGTCGAACTCCTACGAGCAGTACTTC; CDR3aa: CASSIGSNSYEQYF
len: 16; d_gene: TRBD1; abundance: NA; j_gene: TRBJ1-5; v_gene: TRBV19; CDR3nt: TGTGCCAGTAGTGTCATTCAGGGGGCCGGCAATCAGCCCCAGCATTTT; CDR3aa: CASSVIQGAGNQPQHF
len: 19; d_gene: TRBD2; abundance: NA; j_gene: TRBJ2-3; v_gene: TRBV11-2; CDR3nt: TGTGCCAGCAGCTTTTTCGGGACTAGCGGGAGTACTAGCACAGATACGCAGTATTTT; CDR3aa: CASSFFGTSGSTSTDTQYF
len: 17; d_gene: TRBD1; abundance: NA; j_gene: TRBJ1-5; v_gene: TRBV20-1; CDR3nt: TGCAGTGCTAGCTTAGATGCACAGGGACAGAGCAATCAGCCCCAGCATTTT; CDR3aa: CSASLDAQGQSNQPQHF
len: 16; d_gene: NA; abundance: few; j_gene: TRBJ1-6; v_gene: TRBV7-3; CDR3nt: TGTGCCAGCAGCTTACAGGGACGGACGACTGGGTCACCCCTCCACTTT; CDR3aa: CASSLQGRTTGSPLHF
len: 15; d_gene: TRBD1; abundance: few; j_gene: TRBJ1-5; v_gene: TRBV3-1; CDR3nt: TGTGCCAGCAGCCATGGCGACAGGGATAGCCAGCCCCAGCATTTT; CDR3aa: CASSHGDRDSQPQHF
len: 15; d_gene: TRBD2; abundance: few; j_gene: TRBJ2-7; v_gene: TRBV20-1; CDR3nt: TGCAGTGCTGGGGGACTAGCGGGAAGAGGTGGCGAGCAGTACTTC; CDR3aa: CSAGGLAGRGGEQYF
len: 14; d_gene: NA; abundance: NA; j_gene: TRBJ1-4; v_gene: TRBV7-2; CDR3nt: TGTGCCAGCAGCTTCTTCACAGGGAGTGAAAAACTGTTTTTT; CDR3aa: CASSFFTGSEKLFF
len: 16; d_gene: NA; abundance: NA; j_gene: TRBJ1-5; v_gene: TRBV19; CDR3nt: TGTGCCAGTAGTAGATTCGCAGGATATAGCAATCAGCCCCAGCATTTT; CDR3aa: CASSRFAGYSNQPQHF
len: 15; d_gene: TRBD2; abundance: NA; j_gene: TRBJ2-3; v_gene: TRBV20-1; CDR3nt: TGCAGTGCTATGGCCCGCGGGGGGAGCACAGATACGCAGTATTTT; CDR3aa: CSAMARGGSTDTQYF
len: 15; d_gene: TRBD2; abundance: NA; j_gene: TRBJ2-7; v_gene: TRBV10-3; CDR3nt: TGTGCCATCAGTGATTCGCGGGAGGGGGTAGGGGAGCAGTACTTC; CDR3aa: CAISDSREGVGEQYF
len: 16; d_gene: NA; abundance: NA; j_gene: TRBJ2-5; v_gene: TRBV10-3; CDR3nt: TGTGCCATCAGTGAGCGATTGCAAGACAGACCCGAGACCCAGTACTTC; CDR3aa: CAISERLQDRPETQYF
len: 17; d_gene: TRBD1; abundance: NA; j_gene: TRBJ2-2; v_gene: TRBV4-1; CDR3nt: TGCGCCAGCAGCCGAACGGGACAGGGGTACGACACCGGGGAGCTGTTTTTT; CDR3aa: CASSRTGQGYDTGELFF
len: 16; d_gene: TRBD1; abundance: once; j_gene: TRBJ2-2; v_gene: TRBV7-3; CDR3nt: TGTGCCAGCTCACTGGACAGGGCGTCGAGCACCGGGGAGCTGTTTTTT; CDR3aa: CASSLDRASSTGELFF
len: 14; d_gene: NA; abundance: many; j_gene: TRBJ2-3; v_gene: TRBV7-9; CDR3nt: TGTGCCAGCAGCATCTCGACAGGATCAGATACGCAGTATTTT; CDR3aa: CASSISTGSDTQYF